This TCR beta chain is from a study of CD4 T cells in relation to SARS-CoV-2 and coronaviruses. Turning to the study itself: PBMCs were cultured with antigen for 10 days before TCR beta sequencing. No peptide or an HIV-1 Nef peptide pool served as negative control.

Germline-derived CDR1 and CDR2 are LGHDT and YNNKEL (reference sequence). Trimming removed 1 base at V and 2 bases at J, with 6 bases between. The CDR3 sequence is 14 residues long. This clone appeared once. What it recognizes is unknown. The unexposed donors gave CD4+ T cells in about 2010-2019, prior to COVID-19. The cells were cultured for less than twelve days before CD4+ T cells were isolated. Half the medium was replaced with IL-2 medium on days 3 and 7. Here immunoSEQ multiplex PCR was the method, and the copy in TCRdb shows in-frame clones only, minus some. The sample holds over 15,000 clones, 82% seen once.

The sequenced sample was CD4+ T cells from PBMCs, cultured in vitro. V usage is TRBV3-1 (or the pseudogene TRBV3-2) and J usage is TRBJ1-3; D call uncertain. This sequence was found in a human donor in good health. The CDR3 nucleotides read TGTGCCAGCAGCCAAGTGGGAGCTGGAAACACCATATATTTT. Its protein is CASSQVGAGNTIYF.